Reported below is one T cell receptor (beta chain). The antigen is unknown. Following autologous stem cell transplantation, relapse occurred in every patient, and exposure to brentuximab vedotin varied. Purified CD4+ T cells were obtained from thawed PBMCs through magnetic negative selection. Data came from immunoSEQ multiplex PCR; TCRdb stores just in-frame clones and leaves some out. The sample includes about 35,000 clones, 80% to 95% of them seen just once. These data come from a study of PD-1 blockade in classical Hodgkin lymphoma. Study conclusions and caveats: A significant rise in TCR diversity was seen by C4D1 for CD4+ cells but not for CD8+ cells. It was among complete responders that baseline diversity resembled that of newly diagnosed patients.

This CDR3 contains 12 residues. Trimming left V 10 bases short and J 5 bases short, with 15 bases between. Germline V gene data show CDR1 as SGHRS and CDR2 as YFSETQ. This sequence originates from a human donor with classical Hodgkin lymphoma. Here the sequenced sample was CD4+ T cells from blood, taken at baseline. The rearrangement uses TRBV5-1 and TRBJ2-5, with D unclear. As DNA, the CDR3 is TGCGCCTCCCGTCGCGAAGGGGAGACCCAGTACTTC. It yields the protein CASRREGETQYF.